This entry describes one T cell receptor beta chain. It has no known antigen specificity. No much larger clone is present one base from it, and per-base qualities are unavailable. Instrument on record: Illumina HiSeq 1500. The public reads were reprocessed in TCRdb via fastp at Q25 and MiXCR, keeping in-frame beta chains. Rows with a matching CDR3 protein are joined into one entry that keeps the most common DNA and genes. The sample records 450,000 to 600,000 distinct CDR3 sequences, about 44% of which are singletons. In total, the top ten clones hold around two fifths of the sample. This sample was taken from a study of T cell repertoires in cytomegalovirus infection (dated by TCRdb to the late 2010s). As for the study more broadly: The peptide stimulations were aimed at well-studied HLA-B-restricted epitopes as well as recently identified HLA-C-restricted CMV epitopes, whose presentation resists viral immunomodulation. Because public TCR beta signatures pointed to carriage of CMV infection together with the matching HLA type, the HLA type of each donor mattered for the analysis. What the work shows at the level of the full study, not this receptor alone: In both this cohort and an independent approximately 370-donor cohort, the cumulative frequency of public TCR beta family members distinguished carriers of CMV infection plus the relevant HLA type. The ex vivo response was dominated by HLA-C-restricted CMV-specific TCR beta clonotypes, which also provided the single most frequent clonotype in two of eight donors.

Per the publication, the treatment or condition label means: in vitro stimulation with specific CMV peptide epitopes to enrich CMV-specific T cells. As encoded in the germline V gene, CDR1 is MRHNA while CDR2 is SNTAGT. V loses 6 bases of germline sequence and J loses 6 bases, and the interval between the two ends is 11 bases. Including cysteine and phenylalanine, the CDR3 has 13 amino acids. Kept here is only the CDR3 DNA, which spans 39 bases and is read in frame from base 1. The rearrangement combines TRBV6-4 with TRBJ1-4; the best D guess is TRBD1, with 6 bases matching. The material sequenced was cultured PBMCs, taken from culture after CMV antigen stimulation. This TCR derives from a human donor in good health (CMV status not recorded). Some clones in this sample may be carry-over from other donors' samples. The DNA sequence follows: TGTGCCAGCAGGGGGAGGGGGGATGAAAAACTGTTTTTT. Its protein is CASRGRGDEKLFF.